The clone carrying this TCR beta chain was observed a handful of times. The data stem from a study of identical twins. TCRdb passed the 5' RACE reads through MiXCR, listing each CDR3 protein once. This table holds some 760,000 distinct CDR3 sequences, roughly 18% found once. These sequences were also reported in another study, on T cells expressing NK-cell markers.

This clonotype originated in a young woman in good health. Sequenced material: PBMCs.

The CDR3 sequence is CASSAPGVETPLHF. The CDR3 DNA reads TGTGCCAGCAGCGCCCCAGGGGTCGAGACACCCCTCCACTTT. The rearrangement joins TRBV28 to TRBJ1-6; D perhaps matches TRBD1 (6 bases). V was shortened by 6 bases and J by 11 bases, with 17 bases between the two germline ends. Germline assignment: CDR1 MDHEN and CDR2 SYDVKM. CDR3 size: 14 residues.